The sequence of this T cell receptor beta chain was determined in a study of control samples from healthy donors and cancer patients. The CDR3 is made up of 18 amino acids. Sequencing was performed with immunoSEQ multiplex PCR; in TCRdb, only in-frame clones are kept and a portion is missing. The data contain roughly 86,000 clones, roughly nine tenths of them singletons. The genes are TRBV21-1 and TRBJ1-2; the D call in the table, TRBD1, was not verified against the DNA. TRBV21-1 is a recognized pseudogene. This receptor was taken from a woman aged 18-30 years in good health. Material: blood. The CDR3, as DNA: TGTGCCAGCAGCACAGGAAAGGGGACAGGGAGCGGGAGATATGGCTACACCTTC. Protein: CASSTGKGTGSGRYGYTF.